These T cell receptor beta chains were read from a single sample in a study of T cells in Graves' hyperthyroidism and ophthalmopathy. TCRdb re-called the multiplex PCR reads with MiXCR, one entry per CDR3 protein. Of about half a million distinct CDR3 sequences detected, less than 25% appear once; the ten largest clones hold around 54%. Sequencing input: blood. The receptors come from a woman between 65 and 79 years old with Graves' ophthalmopathy. Each CDR3 is given with its conserved first and last residue. The D gene is left open where the match is weak. Clone size, where shown, is once, few, many, or a class for clones that have expanded.

abundance,v_gene,j_gene,d_gene,CDR3aa,CDR3nt
-,TRBV5-5,TRBJ2-1,TRBD2,CASSLLTSGSRYNEQFF,TGTGCCAGCAGCCTCCTGACTAGCGGGAGTCGTTACAATGAGCAGTTCTTC
few,TRBV6-1,TRBJ1-1,-,CASSSGGDDTEAFF,TGTGCCAGCAGTTCGGGGGGCGACGACACTGAAGCTTTCTTT
-,TRBV20-1,TRBJ2-2,-,CSARVTMNTGELFF,TGCAGTGCTAGAGTTACCATGAACACCGGGGAGCTGTTTTTT
many,TRBV7-2,TRBJ2-1,TRBD2,CASMIGGRAIEQFF,TGTGCCAGCATGATTGGCGGGAGGGCCATTGAGCAGTTCTTC
many,TRBV12-3/TRBV12-4,TRBJ2-1,TRBD1,CASSTGTGANEQFF,TGTGCCAGCAGTACCGGGACAGGGGCCAATGAGCAGTTCTTC
few,TRBV27,TRBJ2-7,TRBD2,CASSFKGPSGGYEQYF,TGTGCCAGCAGTTTTAAGGGTCCTAGCGGTGGCTACGAGCAGTACTTC
few,TRBV11-1,TRBJ1-3,TRBD1,CASSVGQGGGNTIYF,TGTGCCAGCAGCGTCGGACAGGGAGGTGGAAACACCATATATTTT
-,TRBV30,TRBJ1-2,-,CAWNWGTGYGYTF,TGTGCCTGGAATTGGGGAACAGGCTATGGCTACACCTTC
few,TRBV3-1,TRBJ1-4,-,CASSQAGFNEKLFF,TGTGCCAGCAGCCAAGCAGGGTTTAACGAAAAACTGTTTTTT
once,TRBV19,TRBJ2-1,TRBD2,CASSIGPAGGDNEQFF,TGTGCCAGTAGTATAGGACCAGCGGGAGGGGACAATGAGCAGTTCTTC
-,TRBV29-1,TRBJ2-1,TRBD2,CSAGTSGRSYNEQFF,TGCAGCGCTGGGACTAGCGGGCGCTCCTACAATGAGCAGTTCTTC
-,TRBV28,TRBJ1-1,TRBD1,CASGRTGTLLVTEAFF,TGTGCCAGCGGTCGGACAGGGACCCTACTTGTGACTGAAGCTTTCTTT
few,TRBV5-1,TRBJ2-7,TRBD2,CASSLEGLAGGPVEQYF,TGCGCCAGCAGCTTGGAGGGACTAGCGGGAGGGCCGGTCGAGCAGTACTTC
many,TRBV5-1,TRBJ2-3,-,CASSPDGTDTQYF,TGCGCCAGCAGCCCGGACGGGACAGATACGCAGTATTTT
many,TRBV20-1,TRBJ2-3,TRBD2,CSAGTSGTDTQYF,TGCAGTGCCGGGACTAGCGGTACAGATACGCAGTATTTT
-,TRBV20-1,TRBJ2-7,-,CSASVETYEQYF,TGCAGTGCTAGCGTTGAAACATACGAGCAGTACTTC
-,TRBV12-3/TRBV12-4,TRBJ2-3,TRBD1,CASSFTGQGTDTQYF,TGTGCCAGCAGTTTTACTGGACAGGGCACAGATACGCAGTATTTT
many,TRBV3-1,TRBJ1-2,TRBD1,CASSPGQSYGYTF,TGTGCCAGCAGCCCGGGACAGTCCTATGGCTACACCTTC
many,TRBV12-3/TRBV12-4,TRBJ1-5,-,CASTGTTGQPQHF,TGTGCCAGCACCGGGACTACTGGTCAGCCCCAGCATTTT
few,TRBV10-3,TRBJ2-5,-,CAISESNRETQYF,TGTGCCATCAGTGAGTCGAATAGGGAGACCCAGTACTTC
-,TRBV6-5,TRBJ2-7,TRBD2,CASSYSRGSVYEQYF,TGTGCCAGCAGTTACTCTCGCGGGAGCGTTTACGAGCAGTACTTC
-,TRBV6-1,TRBJ2-1,-,CASSPERDAYNEQFF,TGTGCCAGCAGTCCAGAAAGGGACGCCTACAATGAGCAGTTCTTC
few,TRBV7-2,TRBJ2-7,TRBD2,CASSLVSGGLYEQYF,TGTGCCAGCAGCTTAGTTTCGGGGGGGTTATACGAGCAGTACTTC
-,TRBV19,TRBJ2-3,-,CASSRGITDTQYF,TGTGCCAGTAGTAGGGGGATCACAGATACGCAGTATTTT
-,TRBV28,TRBJ1-1,-,CASRAATEAFF,TGTGCCAGCAGGGCGGCCACTGAAGCTTTCTTT
many,TRBV2,TRBJ1-5,TRBD1,CASSGGGQQGQPQHF,TGTGCCAGCAGTGGAGGGGGACAGCAGGGTCAGCCCCAGCATTTT
many,TRBV12-3/TRBV12-4,TRBJ1-1,-,CASSFGSEAFF,TGTGCCAGCAGTTTCGGCTCTGAAGCTTTCTTT
many,TRBV28,TRBJ2-1,-,CASSYSYNEQFF,TGTGCCAGCAGTTACTCCTACAATGAGCAGTTCTTC
few,TRBV24-1,TRBJ2-2,-,CATAPTANTGELFF,TGTGCCACCGCCCCGACAGCGAACACCGGGGAGCTGTTTTTT
many,TRBV6-2/TRBV6-3,TRBJ2-1,TRBD1,CATKGAWASGEQFF,TGTGCCACCAAGGGGGCCTGGGCGTCGGGGGAGCAGTTCTTC
once,TRBV19,TRBJ1-1,-,CASRDLRTTWGNTEAFF,TGTGCCAGTAGGGACCTCCGGACAACCTGGGGGAACACTGAAGCTTTCTTT
few,TRBV4-1,TRBJ2-7,-,CASSPGPVSLDEQYF,TGCGCCAGCAGCCCAGGTCCCGTGAGCCTTGACGAGCAGTACTTC
few,TRBV12-3/TRBV12-4,TRBJ2-3,-,CASRAVVEYTDTQYF,TGTGCCAGCAGGGCAGTGGTCGAGTACACAGATACGCAGTATTTT
-,TRBV3-1,TRBJ1-2,-,CASRPGPEEGYTF,TGTGCCAGCCGACCGGGTCCCGAGGAAGGCTACACCTTC
-,TRBV5-1,TRBJ1-1,TRBD1,CASSSQGAITEAFF,TGCGCCAGCAGCTCACAGGGGGCGATCACTGAAGCTTTCTTT
-,TRBV6-1,TRBJ2-5,-,CATRGRVEETQYF,TGTGCCACCCGGGGTCGAGTGGAGGAGACCCAGTACTTC
-,TRBV5-1,TRBJ2-3,TRBD2,CASSLEGGRTTDTQYF,TGCGCCAGCAGCTTGGAGGGCGGGAGAACCACAGATACGCAGTATTTT
-,TRBV29-1,TRBJ2-1,TRBD2,CSAARRGSSDEQFF,TGCAGCGCCGCTCGGCGCGGGAGTAGTGATGAGCAGTTCTTC
-,TRBV6-1,TRBJ2-3,-,CASRTVPGVGTDTQYF,TGTGCCAGCAGGACGGTACCGGGGGTCGGAACAGATACGCAGTATTTT
-,TRBV4-1,TRBJ2-7,TRBD1,CASSQDRGSSNEQYF,TGCGCCAGCAGCCAAGACAGGGGGAGTTCGAACGAGCAGTACTTC
few,TRBV29-1,TRBJ1-1,-,CSVGWGPNTEAFF,TGCAGCGTTGGTTGGGGACCGAACACTGAAGCTTTCTTT
once,TRBV24-1,TRBJ2-5,-,CASPYLLEKEETQYF,TGTGCCTCGCCTTACCTGCTAGAGAAAGAAGAGACCCAGTACTTC